These 25 T cell receptor beta chains came from one sample sequenced in a study of T cell changes during pregnancy in multiple sclerosis. Only in-frame clones appear in the TCRdb table, and some are missing; sequencing was by immunoSEQ multiplex PCR. Here the sample spans 76,000 or so clones, around 93% being singletons. The sample consisted of peripheral blood, taken in the second trimester of pregnancy. The receptors shown here come from a female donor in good health, enrolled as a control in a pregnancy study.

The chain is built from TRBV5-1 and TRBJ2-1; D perhaps matches TRBD2 (7 bases). This CDR3 contains 17 residues. V was clipped by 0 bases and J by 4 bases, with 17 bases between them. In germline, CDR1 is SGHRS, CDR2 YFSETQ. The CDR3: CASSLVSGGLPYNEQFF. In DNA form, the CDR3 reads TGCGCCAGCAGCTTGGTATCGGGGGGCCTCCCATACAATGAGCAGTTCTTC. Supplemented by reference TRBV5-1 and TRBJ2-1, the full variable domain reads KAGVTQTPRYLIKTRGQQVTLSCSPISGHRSVSWYQQTPGQGLQFLFEYFSETQRNKGNFPGRFSGRQFSNSRSEMNVSTLELGDSALYLCASSLVSGGLPYNEQFFGPGTRLTVL.

The V call is TRBV4-1, the J call TRBJ2-3, with 10 bases identical to TRBD2. This CDR3 has 16 residues. The V gene end was trimmed by 1 base and the J gene end by 2 bases; junction bases not matched to a gene: 3. Germline loops: CDR1 MGHRA, CDR2 YSYEKL. Written as DNA, the CDR3 is TGCGCCAGCAGCCAAGCTAGCGGGGGTACCACAGATACGCAGTATTTT. Protein product: CASSQASGGTTDTQYF.

This clone was detected a few times. The chain employs TRBV18 and TRBJ1-1; TRBD1 is a possible D gene (6 bases). The CDR3 has 13 amino acids. V shed 3 bases and J shed 5 bases, with 10 bases lying between them. Germline V gives CDR1 KGHSH, CDR2 LQKENI. In DNA, the CDR3 is TGTGCCAGCTCACCCCCAGGGGTAACTGAAGCTTTCTTT. It specifies CASSPPGVTEAFF. Together with reference TRBV18 and TRBJ1-1, the CDR3 gives the full variable domain: NAGVMQNPRHLVRRRGQEARLRCSPMKGHSHVYWYRQLPEEGLKFMVYLQKENIIDESGMPKERFSAEFPKEGPSILRIQQVVRGDSAAYFCASSPPGVTEAFFGQGTRLTVV.

This sequence joins TRBV6-6 and TRBJ1-1; D may be TRBD1 (5 bases). This CDR3 region has 15 residues. The V end lost 8 bases, the J end lost 5 bases, and 21 bases lay between the germline ends. Germline assignment: CDR1 MNHNY and CDR2 SVGAGI (reference sequence). In DNA, the CDR3 is TGTGCCAGCTCCCCCCGCCAATTGGGGCTTACTGAAGCTTTCTTT. Translation gives CASSPRQLGLTEAFF.

J is TRBJ1-5 and V is TRBV7-9; D is perhaps TRBD1 (5 bases). V dropped 3 bases and J dropped 3 bases, with 15 bases sitting between them. The CDR3 sequence is 16 residues long. In germline, CDR1 is SEHNR, CDR2 FQNEAQ (reference sequence). This CDR3 is CASSFSRAGSNQPQHF. Here the CDR3 DNA reads TGTGCCAGCAGCTTTTCCCGAGCAGGGTCCAATCAGCCCCAGCATTTT.

In this sample, this clone turned up once. The CDR3, as DNA: TGTGCCAGCAGTGCAGGGGGTCAGCTCTATGGCTACACCTTC. Translating it yields CASSAGGQLYGYTF. The gene calls are TRBV6-5 and TRBJ1-2, with TRBD1 matching over 7 bases. V was pared by 5 bases and J by 4 bases, with 7 bases of the junction left unmatched. CDR1 and CDR2 from the germline V gene are MNHEY and SVGAGI. The CDR3 extends over 14 amino acids.

V is TRBV30 and J is TRBJ1-1; D is unresolved. The CDR3 is 12 residues long. CDR1 is GTSNPN, CDR2 SVGIG, per germline (reference sequence). The germline V and J ends were trimmed by 7 bases and 0 bases, with 9 bases remaining between them. The CDR3 DNA sequence: TGTGCCTCCCGCCGCGTGAACACTGAAGCTTTCTTT. Translating gives CASRRVNTEAFF.

The genes are TRBV29-1 and TRBJ2-7; D might be TRBD2 (6 bases). The CDR3 extends over 10 amino acids. Germline V gene data show CDR1 as SQVTM and CDR2 as ANQGSEA. V was clipped by 3 bases and J by 12 bases, with 12 bases between them. The CDR3, as DNA: TGCAGCGTTGAGACGGGGGACCGGTACTTC. Translating it yields CSVETGDRYF.

The chain joins TRBV27 to TRBJ1-5; 11 bases fit TRBD1. The ends lost 3 bases at V and 0 bases at J; junction bases unmatched: 4. CDR3 length: 17 residues. Germline V lookup: CDR1 MNHEY, CDR2 SMNVEV (reference sequence). CDR3 sequence reads: CASSLRGTGGSNQPQHF. In DNA form, the CDR3 reads TGTGCCAGCAGTTTGCGGGGGACAGGGGGTAGCAATCAGCCCCAGCATTTT.

CDR3 region: CASSSQGQNTEAFF. CDR3 DNA sequence: TGTGCCAGCAGTTCCCAGGGGCAGAACACTGAAGCTTTCTTT. This chain links TRBV6-5 with TRBJ1-1; D may be TRBD1 (6 bases). The CDR3 runs 14 residues. CDR1 and CDR2 (germline): MNHEY, SVGAGI. Deletions cut 4 bases from V and 1 base from J, with 10 bases between.

The chain employs TRBV4-1 and TRBJ1-4; TRBD1 might be the D (5 bases). The germline V and J ends were trimmed by 1 base and 6 bases, with 9 bases remaining between them. Per germline, CDR1 MGHRA and CDR2 YSYEKL. The CDR3 loop spans 14 amino acids. In DNA form, the CDR3 reads TGCGCCAGCAGCCAAGTATTCAGGGATGAAAAACTGTTTTTT. Its protein product is CASSQVFRDEKLFF.

The chain carries TRBV7-3 and TRBJ2-3; TRBD1 aligns across 10 bases. CDR1 is SGHTA and CDR2 is FQGTGA in the germline V gene. The CDR3 has 15 amino acids. J lost 4 bases, V lost 3 bases, and 4 bases had no gene match. In nucleotides, the CDR3 is TGTGCCAGCAGCTTCGGACAGGGGGAACCAGATACGCAGTATTTT. Amino acids: CASSFGQGEPDTQYF. The full variable domain, its missing parts supplied by reference TRBV7-3 and TRBJ2-3, is GAGVSQTPSNKVTEKGKYVELRCDPISGHTALYWYRQSLGQGPEFLIYFQGTGAADDSGLPNDRFFAVRPEGSVSTLKIQRTERGDSAVYLCASSFGQGEPDTQYFGPGTRLTVL.

This sequence joins TRBV7-2 and TRBJ2-1, with 10 bases aligning to TRBD1. CDR1 SGHTA and CDR2 FQGNSA come from the germline V gene. The J segment lost 8 bases and the V segment lost 3 bases, leaving 7 bases of the junction unmatched. The CDR3 runs to 15 residues. CDR3 in DNA: TGTGCCAGCAGCTTTACGGGACAGGGGACGGATGAGCAGTTCTTC. It encodes CASSFTGQGTDEQFF.

This sequence joins TRBV7-9 and TRBJ2-1; TRBD2 aligns across 9 bases. CDR3 length: 16 amino acids. Germline CDR1 reads SEHNR; CDR2 reads FQNEAQ (reference sequence). The V and J ends lost 5 bases and 9 bases, in that order; junction bases with no gene match: 14. The CDR3 loop reads CASSLMGGGGALEQFF. DNA for the CDR3: TGTGCCAGCAGCCTCATGGGAGGCGGGGGGGCTCTTGAGCAGTTCTTC.

The chain carries TRBV4-3 and TRBJ1-1; no clear D gene. Germline values: CDR1 LGHNA, CDR2 YSLEER. Trimming removed 0 bases at V and 4 bases at J, with 18 bases between. The CDR3 is 17 residues long. The CDR3: CASSQDWPAGLTTEAFF. The CDR3 coding sequence is TGCGCCAGCAGCCAAGATTGGCCTGCGGGGTTGACCACTGAAGCTTTCTTT.

V usage is TRBV27 and J usage is TRBJ2-7; the match to TRBD2 covers 8 bases. CDR1 is MNHEY, CDR2 SMNVEV, per germline (reference sequence). The ends lost 5 bases at V and 3 bases at J; junction bases unmatched: 6. The CDR3 is 14 residues long. The CDR3 reads CASSTGLGVYEQYF. DNA for the CDR3: TGTGCCAGCAGTACGGGACTAGGGGTCTACGAGCAGTACTTC.

The genes are TRBV4-1 and TRBJ1-1; the match to TRBD1 covers 9 bases. Germline trimming cut 6 bases from V and 6 bases from J; bases unmatched to any gene: 14. The CDR3 spans 16 residues. Germline CDR1 reads MGHRA; CDR2 reads YSYEKL. The CDR3 protein is CASRFTGGPLNSEAFF. The CDR3 DNA sequence: TGCGCCAGCAGATTCACAGGGGGCCCTCTAAATTCTGAAGCTTTCTTT.

The chain joins TRBV10-3 to TRBJ1-3; D might be TRBD1 (6 bases). V was clipped by 1 base and J by 0 bases, with 13 bases between them. CDR1 and CDR2 (germline): ENHRY, SYGVKD. There are 17 residues in the CDR3. The CDR3 nucleotides are TGTGCCATCAGTGAGTTTGGAAAAGGGGGCTCTGGAAACACCATATATTTT. Residues: CAISEFGKGGSGNTIYF.

The chain is built from TRBV29-1 and TRBJ2-3; D might be TRBD2 (6 bases). The CDR3 runs 14 residues. CDR1 and CDR2 from the germline V gene are SQVTM and ANQGSEA. Trimming pared 7 bases from V and 2 bases from J, leaving 16 bases between. As DNA, the CDR3 is TGCAGCGATCGAGCGGGTGCGCACACAGATACGCAGTATTTT. This gives the protein CSDRAGAHTDTQYF.

V gene TRBV6-6 combines with J gene TRBJ2-7; 7 nucleotides align to TRBD1. Germline CDR1 reads MNHNY; CDR2 reads SVGAGI (reference sequence). The CDR3 contains 14 residues. The V gene end was trimmed by 4 bases and the J gene end by 5 bases; junction bases not matched to a gene: 8. In DNA, the CDR3 is TGTGCCAGCAGTTCCGGGACCAGGGGGAACGAGCAGTACTTC. Its protein is CASSSGTRGNEQYF.

The J gene is TRBJ1-1, the V gene TRBV14, with unresolved D. CDR1 SGHDN and CDR2 FVKESK come from the germline V gene. V dropped 1 base and J dropped 1 base, with 4 bases sitting between them. The CDR3 loop spans 13 amino acids. CDR3 loop: CASSQARNTEAFF. The DNA for the CDR3 is TGTGCCAGCAGCCAAGCGAGGAACACTGAAGCTTTCTTT.

The V gene is TRBV29-1, the J gene TRBJ2-3, with D possibly TRBD1 on 5 matching bases. The germline V gene encodes CDR1 SQVTM and CDR2 ANQGSEA. Trimming pared 4 bases from V and 1 base from J, leaving 12 bases between. This CDR3 contains 14 residues. This chain's CDR3 is CSVAKGAGTDTQYF. CDR3 nucleotide sequence: TGCAGCGTTGCTAAAGGGGCAGGCACAGATACGCAGTATTTT.

The CDR3 sequence is CASSLYRVKNTEAFF. The CDR3 DNA follows: TGTGCCAGCAGCTTATACAGGGTGAAAAACACTGAAGCTTTCTTT. This chain links TRBV7-3 with TRBJ1-1; tentative D call: TRBD1 (6 bases). CDR1 is SGHTA and CDR2 is FQGTGA in the germline V gene. The germline V and J ends were trimmed by 2 bases and 2 bases, with 12 bases remaining between them. The CDR3 loop spans 15 amino acids.

The V call is TRBV5-1, the J call TRBJ1-3; 7 nucleotides agree with TRBD1. Per germline, CDR1 SGHRS and CDR2 YFSETQ. Unmatched junction bases numbered 7, after V lost 4 bases and J lost 3 bases. The CDR3 is 15 residues long. In DNA, the CDR3 is TGCGCCAGCAGCGGTGACAGGGTTGGTGGAAACACCATATATTTT. Translated, it gives CASSGDRVGGNTIYF.

This sequence joins TRBV5-4 and TRBJ2-3, with no clear D. CDR1 and CDR2 from the germline V gene are SGHNT and YYREEE (reference sequence). V lost 4 bases, J lost 0 bases, and 3 bases lay in between. The CDR3 is made up of 12 amino acids. CDR3 region: CASSTSTDTQYF. The DNA of the CDR3 is TGTGCCAGCAGCACTAGCACAGATACGCAGTATTTT.